The 6 T cell receptor beta chains presented below share a single source sample, sequenced in a study of blood T cell repertoires in COVID-19. Sequenced by immunoSEQ multiplex PCR; TCRdb stores in-frame clones only, minus some. The data contain about 140,000 clones, about 80% of them seen just once; the ten biggest clones take up around 3.7%. Sequenced input: peripheral blood. These receptor sequences come from a man between 65 and 85 years old who had recovered from COVID-19.

This sequence joins TRBV9 and TRBJ2-5; 8 nucleotides line up with TRBD2. This CDR3 has 16 amino acids. V shed 0 bases, J shed 4 bases, and the junction held 8 bases outside the gene matches. Germline V lookup: CDR1 SGDLS, CDR2 YYNGEE. The CDR3 sequence: CASSVAVGRAGETQYF. CDR3 DNA sequence: TGTGCCAGCAGCGTAGCTGTCGGGAGGGCCGGAGAGACCCAGTACTTC.

The rearrangement uses TRBV20-1 and TRBJ2-7, with no clear D. The CDR3 consists of 12 residues. V gave up 3 bases and J gave up 5 bases, with 11 bases separating them. Germline CDR1 DFQATT, CDR2 SNEGSKA (reference sequence). The CDR3 region is CSASAALDEQYF. CDR3 nucleotide sequence: TGCAGTGCTAGTGCTGCACTGGACGAGCAGTACTTC.

This sequence joins TRBV27 and TRBJ2-3, with D possibly matching TRBD1 (5 bases). In germline, CDR1 is MNHEY, CDR2 SMNVEV (reference sequence). The V end lost 0 bases, the J end lost 0 bases, and 10 bases lay between the germline ends. The length of the CDR3 is 16 residues. In DNA form, the CDR3 reads TGTGCCAGCAGTTTATCATCAGGGTTGAGCACAGATACGCAGTATTTT. Its translation: CASSLSSGLSTDTQYF.

The chain carries TRBV7-8 and TRBJ2-5, with D possibly TRBD2 on 6 matching bases. The germline gives CDR1 SGHVS, CDR2 FQNEAQ. The CDR3 runs to 17 residues. The ends were cut back, 2 bases at V and 0 bases at J, with 16 bases in the middle. The CDR3 DNA follows: TGTGCCAGCAGCTTACAATCGCTAGCGACAGACCAAGAGACCCAGTACTTC. It codes for CASSLQSLATDQETQYF.

V gene TRBV5-5 combines with J gene TRBJ1-2; maybe TRBD1 (5 bases). CDR1 is SGHKS and CDR2 is YYEKEE in the germline V gene (reference sequence). V lost 0 bases and J lost 5, with 5 bases in between. The CDR3 totals 12 residues. The chain's CDR3 is CASSLGQYGYTF. CDR3 sequence (DNA): TGTGCCAGCAGCTTGGGACAGTATGGCTACACCTTC. The full variable domain, its missing parts supplied by reference TRBV5-5 and TRBJ1-2, is DAGVTQSPTHLIKTRGQQVTLRCSPISGHKSVSWYQQVLGQGPQFIFQYYEKEERGRGNFPDRFSARQFPNYSSELNVNALLLGDSALYLCASSLGQYGYTFGSGTRLTVV.

A word on this clone: The sample has other DNA sequences that encode this CDR3 too. This CDR3 reads CASSPSSYEQYF. The CDR3 region has the DNA TGTGCCAGCTCACCCAGCTCCTACGAGCAGTACTTC. The V call is TRBV18, the J call TRBJ2-7; the D is unclear. This CDR3 spans 12 amino acids. Trimming left V 3 bases short and J 0 bases short, with 3 bases between. Germline CDR1 and CDR2: KGHSH and LQKENI.